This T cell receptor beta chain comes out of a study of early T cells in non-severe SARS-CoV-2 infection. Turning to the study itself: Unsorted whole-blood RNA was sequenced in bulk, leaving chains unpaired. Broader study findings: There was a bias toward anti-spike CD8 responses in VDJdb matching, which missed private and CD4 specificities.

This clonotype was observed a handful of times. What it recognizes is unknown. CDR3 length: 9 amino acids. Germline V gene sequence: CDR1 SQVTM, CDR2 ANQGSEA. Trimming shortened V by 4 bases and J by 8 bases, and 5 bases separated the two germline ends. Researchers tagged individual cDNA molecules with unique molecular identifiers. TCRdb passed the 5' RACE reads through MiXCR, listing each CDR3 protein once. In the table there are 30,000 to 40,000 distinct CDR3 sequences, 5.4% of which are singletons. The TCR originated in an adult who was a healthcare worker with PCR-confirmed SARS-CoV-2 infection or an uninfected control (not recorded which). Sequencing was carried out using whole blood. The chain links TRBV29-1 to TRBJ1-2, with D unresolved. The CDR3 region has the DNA TGCAGCGTTGGATCCGGCTACACCTTC. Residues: CSVGSGYTF.